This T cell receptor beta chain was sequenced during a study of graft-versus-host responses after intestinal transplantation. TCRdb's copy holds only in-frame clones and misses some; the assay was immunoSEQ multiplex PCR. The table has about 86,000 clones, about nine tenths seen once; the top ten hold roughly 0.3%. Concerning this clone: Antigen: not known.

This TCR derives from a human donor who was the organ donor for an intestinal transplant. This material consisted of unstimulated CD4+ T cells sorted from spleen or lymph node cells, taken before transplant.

The CDR3, as DNA: TGTGCCAGCAGTTCGTCACTGGGGCCCTACGAGCAGTACTTC. Its protein product is CASSSSLGPYEQYF. V gene TRBV27 combines with J gene TRBJ2-7, with D possibly matching TRBD1 (5 bases). V lost 4 bases, J lost 2 bases, and 12 bases lay in between. The CDR3 runs to 14 residues. Germline V gene data show CDR1 as MNHEY and CDR2 as SMNVEV (reference sequence).